The 30 T cell receptor beta chains below come from one sample, sequenced in a study of PD-L1 blockade in urothelial cancer. As for time point: peripheral blood 6 weeks after treatment start. The table came from immunoSEQ multiplex PCR; TCRdb's copy has only in-frame clones and leaves some out. Of 40,000 to 50,000 clones in the sample, roughly four fifths are singletons; the top ten hold around 13%. Sample: PBMCs, taken around atezolizumab (anti-PD-L1) treatment. The source of these receptors is a man aged 55 to 70 with urothelial cancer.

The rearrangement joins TRBV2 to TRBJ1-5, with 8 bases lining up with TRBD1. CDR3 length: 14 amino acids. The germline gives CDR1 SNHLY, CDR2 FYNNEI. Germline trimming cut 3 bases from V and 11 bases from J; bases unmatched to any gene: 9. CDR3: CASSDLGQGLTQHF. The DNA for the CDR3 is TGTGCCAGCAGTGATTTAGGACAGGGTCTCACCCAGCATTTT.

This rearrangement joins TRBV5-1 to TRBJ1-4; D is perhaps TRBD1 (6 bases). The CDR3 length is 14 residues. Deletions cut 5 bases from V and 2 bases from J, with 10 bases between. CDR1 and CDR2 (germline): SGHRS, YFSETQ. The CDR3 spells CASRKDSTNEKLFF. Here the CDR3 DNA reads TGCGCCAGCAGGAAGGACAGTACTAATGAAAAACTGTTTTTT. The whole variable domain, remainder taken from reference TRBV5-1 and TRBJ1-4, is KAGVTQTPRYLIKTRGQQVTLSCSPISGHRSVSWYQQTPGQGLQFLFEYFSETQRNKGNFPGRFSGRQFSNSRSEMNVSTLELGDSALYLCASRKDSTNEKLFFGSGTQLSVL.

In the case of this clone: A junction boundary mismatches the germline segment, possibly from a read error. The chain employs TRBV5-6 and TRBJ2-7, with 11 bases identical to TRBD2. The CDR3 sequence is 14 residues long. CDR1 SGHDT and CDR2 YYEEEE come from the germline V gene. The CDR3 region is CASSLAGDLAGGRF. The CDR3 DNA follows: TGTGCCAGCAGCTTGGCGGGGGACCTAGCGGGGGGTCGATTC. Drawing the rest from reference TRBV5-6 and TRBJ2-7, the complete variable domain is DAGVTQSPTHLIKTRGQQVTLRCSPKSGHDTVSWYQQALGQGPQFIFQYYEEEERQRGNFPDRFSGHQFPNYSSELNVNALLLGDSALYLCASSLAGDLAGGRFGPGTRLTVT.

Here the CDR3 DNA reads TGTGCCAGCAGCTTGGGGGGCAGGGTCTCCTATGGCTACACCTTC. The encoded protein is CASSLGGRVSYGYTF. This chain uses TRBV5-6 with TRBJ1-2; D is perhaps TRBD1 (5 bases). The V gene lost 0 bases and the J gene lost 4 bases, with 13 bases spanning the gap. The CDR3 length is 15 residues. CDR1 SGHDT and CDR2 YYEEEE come from the germline V gene.

This sequence joins TRBV12-5 and TRBJ1-2; TRBD1 might be the D (5 bases). The V gene lost 5 bases and the J gene lost 4 bases, with 14 bases spanning the gap. Per germline, CDR1 LGHNT and CDR2 FRNRAP. CDR3 size: 14 residues. The DNA of the CDR3 is TGTGCTAGTGGTCTGCAGGGAAAGACCTATGGCTACACCTTC. Amino acids: CASGLQGKTYGYTF. Supplemented by reference TRBV12-5 and TRBJ1-2, the full variable domain reads DARVTQTPRHKVTEMGQEVTMRCQPILGHNTVFWYRQTMMQGLELLAYFRNRAPLDDSGMPKDRFSAEMPDATLATLKIQPSEPRDSAVYFCASGLQGKTYGYTFGSGTRLTVV.

The V gene is TRBV29-1, the J gene TRBJ1-1; possible D gene TRBD1, 6 bases. The CDR3 has 12 amino acids. V lost 7 bases and J lost 1, with 10 bases in between. Germline lookup yields CDR1 SQVTM and CDR2 ANQGSEA. The CDR3 coding sequence is TGCAGCGCCAGGACAGCGAACACTGAAGCTTTCTTT. Its translation: CSARTANTEAFF.

V is TRBV28 and J is TRBJ2-7, with TRBD1 matching over 7 bases. Trimming took 6 bases from V and 5 from J; bases not matched to a gene: 10. The CDR3 extends over 14 amino acids. Germline lookup yields CDR1 MDHEN and CDR2 SYDVKM. CDR3 nucleotide sequence: TGTGCCAGCAGACCTACTTACAGGGGTCACGAGCAGTACTTC. Translated: CASRPTYRGHEQYF.

V is TRBV19 and J is TRBJ2-2; maybe TRBD2 (5 bases). Germline loops: CDR1 LNHDA, CDR2 SQIVND (reference sequence). V lost 5 bases, J lost 8 bases, and 12 bases lay in between. This CDR3 spans 13 amino acids. The CDR3 is CASSPVRGGELFF. The CDR3 DNA reads as TGTGCCAGTAGTCCCGTCCGAGGGGGGGAGCTGTTTTTT.

The chain is built from TRBV5-1 and TRBJ1-1; D ambiguous. CDR1 and CDR2 from the germline V gene are SGHRS and YFSETQ. The CDR3 is made up of 15 amino acids. The V end was cut by 0 bases, the J end by 4 bases, with 13 bases between. CDR3 protein: CASSLGERAGTEAFF. The CDR3 DNA is TGCGCCAGCAGCTTGGGGGAGCGGGCGGGCACTGAAGCTTTCTTT. Drawing the rest from reference TRBV5-1 and TRBJ1-1, the complete variable domain is KAGVTQTPRYLIKTRGQQVTLSCSPISGHRSVSWYQQTPGQGLQFLFEYFSETQRNKGNFPGRFSGRQFSNSRSEMNVSTLELGDSALYLCASSLGERAGTEAFFGQGTRLTVV.

This chain uses TRBV5-5 with TRBJ2-7; 7 nucleotides line up with TRBD1. Germline values: CDR1 SGHKS, CDR2 YYEKEE (reference sequence). The CDR3 covers 15 residues. V dropped 4 bases and J dropped 0; count of bases not matched to a gene: 7. The CDR3 DNA follows: TGTGCCAGCAGCCCTCGGACAGGCCTCTCCTACGAGCAGTACTTC. Protein sequence: CASSPRTGLSYEQYF.

V gene TRBV27 combines with J gene TRBJ2-2; D perhaps matches TRBD1 (6 bases). This CDR3 is 17 amino acids long. V was trimmed by 3 bases and J by 2 bases, leaving 16 bases between them. Germline-derived CDR1 and CDR2 are MNHEY and SMNVEV (reference sequence). This chain's CDR3 is CASSLDVLGANTGELFF. In nucleotides, the CDR3 is TGTGCCAGCAGTTTGGATGTTCTGGGGGCAAACACCGGGGAGCTGTTTTTT.

This clone was seen only a few times. Other DNA sequences in the sample encode the same CDR3. The genes are TRBV7-9 and TRBJ1-4; D unresolved. The germline V gene encodes CDR1 SEHNR and CDR2 FQNEAQ (reference sequence). V shed 2 bases and J shed 5 bases, with 9 bases lying between them. The CDR3 length is 14 residues. The CDR3 coding sequence is TGTGCCAGCAGCTTATCGGGAACAAATGAAAAACTGTTTTTT. Translated, it gives CASSLSGTNEKLFF.

There are a few counts of this clone. V is TRBV2 and J is TRBJ1-1, with 7 bases aligning to TRBD1. The length of the CDR3 is 12 residues. Germline CDR1 and CDR2: SNHLY and FYNNEI. After removal of 9 bases from V and 1 base from J, the junction contained 2 bases not matched to a gene. The CDR3 protein is CARRQGNTEAFF. The CDR3 nucleotides read TGTGCCAGACGACAGGGGAACACTGAAGCTTTCTTT.

This chain uses TRBV28 with TRBJ2-4, with TRBD2 matching 12 bases. Germline trimming cut 5 bases from V and 7 bases from J; bases unmatched to any gene: 6. There are 15 residues in the CDR3. Germline CDR1 is MDHEN and CDR2 is SYDVKM. The CDR3 region has the DNA TGTGCCAGCAGTGTGCCTGGACTAGCGGGGAACATTCAGTACTTC. Residues: CASSVPGLAGNIQYF.

This sequence joins TRBV5-1 and TRBJ2-3, with TRBD2 identical over 12 bases. The CDR3 is 15 residues long. J lost 3 bases, V lost 4 bases, and 3 bases had no gene match. Germline CDR1 is SGHRS and CDR2 is YFSETQ. Here the CDR3 reads CASSQTSGRTDTQYF. DNA of the CDR3: TGCGCCAGCAGCCAAACTAGCGGGAGGACAGATACGCAGTATTTT.

The rearrangement links TRBV7-9 to TRBJ2-7, with TRBD1 matching 11 bases. V lost 5 bases to trimming and J lost 6 bases; unmatched junction nucleotides: 0. CDR3 size: 12 residues. Germline loops: CDR1 SEHNR, CDR2 FQNEAQ (reference sequence). The CDR3 is CASSGTGGEQYF. The CDR3 DNA sequence: TGTGCCAGCAGCGGGACAGGGGGCGAGCAGTACTTC. The variable domain in full, completed from reference TRBV7-9 and TRBJ2-7, reads DTGVSQNPRHKITKRGQNVTFRCDPISEHNRLYWYRQTLGQGPEFLTYFQNEAQLEKSRLLSDRFSAERPKGSFSTLEIQRTEQGDSAMYLCASSGTGGEQYFGPGTRLTVT.

This clone appeared once. The chain combines TRBV5-5 with TRBJ2-1; 9 nucleotides line up with TRBD1. The V gene's germline CDR1 is SGHKS and CDR2 YYEKEE (reference sequence). The ends lost 3 bases at V and 8 bases at J; junction bases unmatched: 0. The CDR3 has 12 amino acids. CDR3 sequence: CASSWTGDEQFF. Here the CDR3 DNA reads TGTGCCAGCAGCTGGACAGGGGATGAGCAGTTCTTC.

The chain uses TRBV28 and TRBJ2-5, with D tentatively TRBD2 (5 bases). Trimming cost V 3 bases and J 0 bases, with 11 bases left between them. CDR1 and CDR2 (germline): MDHEN, SYDVKM. This CDR3 is built from 15 residues. The CDR3 loop reads CASSFADGDQETQYF. CDR3 DNA: TGTGCCAGCAGTTTTGCCGACGGGGACCAAGAGACCCAGTACTTC.

The V gene is TRBV6-5, the J gene TRBJ1-1; the match to TRBD1 covers 8 bases. The germline gives CDR1 MNHEY, CDR2 SVGAGI. CDR3 length: 11 amino acids. After removal of 8 bases from V and 8 bases from J, the junction contained 4 bases not matched to a gene. CDR3 loop: CASWTGIEAFF. CDR3 coding DNA: TGTGCCAGCTGGACAGGGATAGAAGCTTTCTTT.

The chain is built from TRBV2 and TRBJ2-1; 11 bases fit TRBD2. The V gene end was trimmed by 1 base and the J gene end by 4 bases; junction bases not matched to a gene: 3. This CDR3 is 16 amino acids long. Germline V gene data show CDR1 as SNHLY and CDR2 as FYNNEI. The CDR3 is CASSEGTSGYYNEQFF. As DNA, the CDR3 is TGTGCCAGCAGTGAAGGGACTAGCGGGTATTACAATGAGCAGTTCTTC.

This chain uses TRBV2 with TRBJ2-3; D might be TRBD2 (5 bases). Germline lookup yields CDR1 SNHLY and CDR2 FYNNEI. CDR3 length: 16 residues. Trimming removed 5 bases at V and 2 bases at J, with 17 bases between. The CDR3 DNA is TGTGCCAGCAGTTTTCAAGGAGCGGAACACACAGATACGCAGTATTTT. This translates into CASSFQGAEHTDTQYF.

This clone turned up a few times. The CDR3 coding sequence is TGTGCCAGCTCACCACCGGGCGGGGGGAGTGTCAATGAGCAGTTCTTC. Its translation: CASSPPGGGSVNEQFF. V usage is TRBV18 and J usage is TRBJ2-1, with TRBD2 identical over 8 bases. Germline CDR1 and CDR2: KGHSH and LQKENI. V was pared by 0 bases and J by 6 bases, with 7 bases of the junction left unmatched. The CDR3 sequence is 16 residues long.

This clone occurred a few times. The chain has TRBV7-9 and TRBJ1-1; D perhaps matches TRBD1 (6 bases). The germline gives CDR1 SEHNR, CDR2 FQNEAQ (reference sequence). V was cut by 5 bases and J by 0 bases, with 16 bases left in between. This CDR3 has 16 amino acids. This CDR3 is CASSPPGTPMNTEAFF. CDR3 coding DNA: TGTGCCAGCAGCCCGCCCGGGACACCTATGAACACTGAAGCTTTCTTT.

The chain employs TRBV28 and TRBJ2-7, with a possible D match to TRBD1 (5 bases). This CDR3 is built from 14 residues. Between the trimmed V and J ends, which lost 8 bases and 0 bases, there was a span of 14 bases. In germline, CDR1 is MDHEN, CDR2 SYDVKM. The DNA of the CDR3 is TGTGCCAGCGGATTGCCGACAGTCTCCTACGAGCAGTACTTC. This translates into CASGLPTVSYEQYF. The full variable domain, its missing parts supplied by reference TRBV28 and TRBJ2-7, is DVKVTQSSRYLVKRTGEKVFLECVQDMDHENMFWYRQDPGLGLRLIYFSYDVKMKEKGDIPEGYSVSREKKERFSLILESASTNQTSMYLCASGLPTVSYEQYFGPGTRLTVT.

This clone was seen a single time. The rearrangement uses TRBV2 and TRBJ2-3, with 7 bases aligning to TRBD1. The CDR3 is 14 residues long. Germline CDR1 reads SNHLY; CDR2 reads FYNNEI. Trimming took 3 bases from V and 3 from J; bases not matched to a gene: 3. The CDR3 DNA is TGTGCCAGCAGTGATGGGGGACAGACAGATACGCAGTATTTT. This sequence encodes CASSDGGQTDTQYF.

The chain joins TRBV10-1 to TRBJ2-1; perhaps TRBD1 as D (6 bases). The CDR3 extends over 15 amino acids. The V end lost 2 bases, the J end lost 0 bases, and 8 bases lay between the germline ends. The germline CDR1 and CDR2 sequences are WNHNN and SYGVQD (reference sequence). Here the CDR3 DNA reads TGCGCCAGCAGTGAGGCAGGGGACTCCTACAATGAGCAGTTCTTC. It is translated as CASSEAGDSYNEQFF.

The V call is TRBV5-1, the J call TRBJ2-7, with 9 bases that match TRBD1. V was clipped by 4 bases and J by 5 bases; unmatched bases: 4. Germline V CDR1 and CDR2: SGHRS, YFSETQ. The length of the CDR3 is 13 residues. CDR3 in DNA: TGCGCCAGCAGCCCGGGACAGGGCCACGAGCAGTACTTC. Its translation: CASSPGQGHEQYF.

This clone occurred once. CDR3 coding DNA: TGCAGTGCTCAGGGCAGGACTGAAGCTTTCTTT. Its translation: CSAQGRTEAFF. The chain links TRBV20-1 to TRBJ1-1; D perhaps matches TRBD1 (5 bases). The length of the CDR3 is 11 residues. CDR1 and CDR2 (germline): DFQATT, SNEGSKA (reference sequence). Deletions cut 5 bases from V and 5 bases from J, with 9 bases between.

This clone occurred a few times. This sample also contains other DNA sequences that code for the same CDR3. J is TRBJ1-1 and V is TRBV28; D is possibly TRBD1 (6 bases). Trimming took 5 bases from V and 0 from J, leaving 10 bases between them. CDR1 is MDHEN, CDR2 SYDVKM, per germline. The CDR3 extends over 14 amino acids. CDR3 bases: TGTGCCAGCAGTCCAGGGGCTTTGAACACTGAAGCTTTCTTT. Protein: CASSPGALNTEAFF.

This clone came up once. This chain links TRBV6-1 with TRBJ2-5, with a tentative D call TRBD1 (6 bases). From germline, CDR1 is MNHNS and CDR2 SASEGT. CDR3 size: 17 residues. V gave up 4 bases and J gave up 7 bases, with 25 bases separating them. CDR3 residues: CASSVISTGRVDVTQYF. CDR3 in DNA: TGTGCCAGCAGTGTGATCTCGACAGGCCGAGTGGATGTGACCCAGTACTTC.